This TCR beta chain was recovered during a study of shared clonotypes between healthy human individuals (dated by TCRdb to 2018 to 2020). Context from the whole study: The cohort included a few men and a couple of women between 18 and 49 years of age. Each donor's leukapheresis produced roughly between about 0.8 and 8.9 billion PBMCs. Different laboratories and diverse techniques were used to prepare libraries and sequence TCR repertoires, to increase sequencing depth and limit assay-specific biases. For each donor, three plates each were used for CD4 naive and CD4 memory, two plates were used for CD8 naive, and one plate was used for CD8 memory. To estimate repertoire size and how much clonotype sharing occurs between individuals, the study deeply sequenced the blood TCR repertoires of five healthy adults.

As concerns this clone: No antigen is known for it. No much larger clonotype is one base removed from it; base qualities were not supplied.

CDR1 SGHTA and CDR2 FQGNSA are derived from the germline V gene. Trimming costs V 7 bases and J 5 bases, and their ends lie 15 bases apart. The CDR3 runs 14 amino acids, cysteine and phenylalanine included. Of the read, only the CDR3 DNA is kept; its 42 bases are in frame from base 1. The donors were healthy, HIV-negative adults with no recently reported acute infections or vaccinations. All donors were Caucasian adults living in Nashville, Tennessee, USA. CD4+ T cells were enriched through magnetic negative selection, after which naive cells were positively selected on CD45RA and the remaining negative fraction served as the memory subset. Blood was obtained by leukapheresis, after which PBMCs were separated by Ficoll-Histopaque density gradient centrifugation and cryopreserved in liquid nitrogen vapor phase. Analytical flow cytometry was used to check the purity and quantity of every magnetically sorted T cell population. Each sorted fraction had its genomic DNA isolated and then quantified by UV absorbance on a Nanodrop 2000c.

General conclusions and limits of the study: Pairwise subsampling indicated that sequencing depth was expected to affect the degree of clonotype sharing among donors. Larger estimated clonotype richness was generally found for naive subsets than for memory subsets. Sharing across four donors was observed for approximately 5% of naive CD4, about 3.2% of naive CD8, roughly 2.3% of memory CD4, and roughly 0.43% of memory CD8 clonotypes. Rarefaction of sorted-subset datasets indicated incomplete sequencing despite the large sequencing depth. Clonotypes shared by all four sorted-subset donors showed higher generation probabilities than non-shared clonotypes. The small number of donors limited the genetic and exposure-history diversity represented. Sampling was restricted to blood, and TCR repertoires in tissues likely differ from the TCR repertoires found in blood.

TCR CDR3 regions were amplified from genomic DNA by multiplex PCR using the deep immunoSEQ assay. Extracted genomic DNA from each cell subset was spread evenly across all wells of several immunoSEQ 96-well plates, with each plate serving as a replicate. Each replicate PCR for sorted subsets received roughly 0.2 ug genomic DNA, equal to roughly 29,000 T cell genomes. Purified libraries were quantified with a Qubit 3.0 fluorometer, sized on a Bioanalyzer 2100, and re-quantified with the KAPA Library Quantification kit. Every immunoSEQ 96-well plate was sequenced on a dedicated single-read 150-cycle Illumina NextSeq 550 flow cell. In the source study's methods: Because only junctional sequences without quality scores were contained in the immunoSEQ output, filtering matching that applied to full-length reads could not be performed. To assign V/J genes and CDR3, sequences were annotated using PyIR, a Python wrapper for IgBLAST v1.9, with IMGT germline references. Reads were filtered out if the reads had weak V/J assignments (E-value above 1e-6), no CDR3, stop codons, out-of-frame junctions, or ambiguous translated residues. A V3J clonotype was defined by an identical inferred V gene, J gene, and CDR3 amino acid sequence. The percentage overlap between two repertoires was calculated by dividing the number of shared unique clonotypes by the size of the smaller repertoire. Richness of each repertoire was evaluated using RTK rarefaction, the Chao1 estimator, and Recon v2.1 estimates of unobserved clonotypes. OLGA was used to compute generation probabilities for all TCRbeta clonotypes that the gDNA method yielded from a handful of donors. The table was pulled from immuneACCESS by TCRdb, which kept in-frame rearrangements only. Such tables lose some clones; where checked, under half of the loss comes from unresolved V genes, and the rest has no known cause. V and J calls and clone size come straight from that table; D and trimming were deduced from the DNA. The sample includes roughly 1.5 million clones, with 98% observed a single time. The top ten clones comprise around 0.47% of the sample.

The sequenced sample was naive CD4+ T cells sorted from blood. Read against the paper, the sample's cell subset or site label means: CD45RA+ positively selected. The chain is encoded by TRBV7-2 joined to TRBJ2-1, with the D call perhaps TRBD1 or TRBD2, as 6 bases match in each case. This TCR was recovered from a man aged 25-45 years in good health. The CDR3 reads as follows: CASTQGGRHNEQFF. The bases read TGTGCCAGCACCCAAGGGGGGCGCCACAATGAGCAGTTCTTC. Supplemented by the reference TRBV7-2 and TRBJ2-1 proteins around the CDR3, the complete variable domain is GAGVSQSPSNKVTEKGKDVELRCDPISGHTALYWYRQSLGQGLEFLIYFQGNSAPDKSGLPSDRFSAERTGGSVSTLTIQRTQQEDSAVYLCASTQGGRHNEQFFGPGTRLTVL.